This is a list of T cell receptor beta chains from one sample in a study of T cells in Graves' hyperthyroidism and ophthalmopathy. TCRdb called the multiplex PCR reads again in MiXCR, with one record for every CDR3 protein. Among more than 350,000 distinct CDR3 sequences listed, about 18% were seen once. Source material: blood. These receptors all stem from a woman under 40 with Graves' hyperthyroidism that later progressed to Graves' ophthalmopathy. Both conserved end residues are part of each CDR3. A D gene is named only where the DNA matches it firmly. Size tells how often a clone was seen (once, few, many) or the class of an expanded clone, and some rows leave it out.

abundance: many; d_gene: NA; j_gene: TRBJ2-7; v_gene: TRBV13; CDR3aa: CASSYGPTYEQYF; CDR3nt: TGTGCCAGCAGCTACGGGCCCACCTACGAGCAGTACTTC
abundance: many; d_gene: NA; j_gene: TRBJ2-7; v_gene: TRBV6-5; CDR3aa: CASSYDDTELEQYF; CDR3nt: TGTGCCAGCAGTTACGATGATACCGAACTCGAGCAGTACTTC
abundance: few; d_gene: NA; j_gene: TRBJ2-1; v_gene: TRBV30; CDR3aa: CAWSNYNEQFF; CDR3nt: TGTGCCTGGTCTAATTACAATGAGCAGTTCTTC
abundance: NA; d_gene: NA; j_gene: TRBJ2-7; v_gene: TRBV5-5; CDR3aa: CASSLETGSYYEQYF; CDR3nt: TGTGCCAGCAGCCTGGAGACAGGCTCCTACTACGAGCAGTACTTC
abundance: many; d_gene: TRBD2; j_gene: TRBJ2-5; v_gene: TRBV7-9; CDR3aa: CASSLGPSGFQETQYF; CDR3nt: TGTGCCAGCAGCTTAGGGCCTAGCGGATTCCAAGAGACCCAGTACTTC
abundance: NA; d_gene: TRBD1; j_gene: TRBJ2-1; v_gene: TRBV28; CDR3aa: CASSRGLEYRGKDEQFF; CDR3nt: TGTGCCAGCTCTCGAGGGCTCGAGTACAGGGGGAAGGATGAGCAGTTCTTC
abundance: many; d_gene: NA; j_gene: TRBJ2-7; v_gene: TRBV6-1; CDR3aa: CASSEALSGTPYEQYF; CDR3nt: TGTGCCAGCAGTGAAGCCTTATCCGGGACCCCCTACGAGCAGTACTTC
abundance: many; d_gene: NA; j_gene: TRBJ1-2; v_gene: TRBV24-1; CDR3aa: CATSEAGNGYTF; CDR3nt: TGTGCCACCAGTGAGGCGGGGAATGGCTACACCTTC
abundance: NA; d_gene: TRBD2; j_gene: TRBJ2-5; v_gene: TRBV11-2; CDR3aa: CASSLRLARIQETQYF; CDR3nt: TGTGCCAGCAGCCTTAGACTAGCGAGAATCCAAGAGACCCAGTACTTC
abundance: many; d_gene: NA; j_gene: TRBJ2-7; v_gene: TRBV27; CDR3aa: CASSKQVSYEQYF; CDR3nt: TGTGCCAGCAGTAAACAGGTCTCCTACGAGCAGTACTTC
abundance: NA; d_gene: NA; j_gene: TRBJ1-4; v_gene: TRBV28; CDR3aa: CASSLSRTVNEKLFF; CDR3nt: TGTGCCAGCAGTTTGTCCAGGACAGTAAATGAAAAACTGTTTTTT
abundance: NA; d_gene: TRBD2; j_gene: TRBJ2-1; v_gene: TRBV29-1; CDR3aa: CSATSGGAYNEQFF; CDR3nt: TGCAGCGCCACTAGCGGGGGGGCATACAATGAGCAGTTCTTC
abundance: many; d_gene: TRBD1; j_gene: TRBJ1-3; v_gene: TRBV2; CDR3aa: CASRGPGNTIYF; CDR3nt: TGTGCTAGCAGGGGGCCAGGAAACACCATATATTTT
abundance: NA; d_gene: NA; j_gene: TRBJ2-2; v_gene: TRBV28; CDR3aa: CASSFSLSDGSVPPNTGELFF; CDR3nt: TGTGCCAGCAGTTTCTCCCTCTCGGACGGCTCCGTGCCTCCCAACACCGGGGAGCTGTTTTTT
abundance: few; d_gene: NA; j_gene: TRBJ1-1; v_gene: TRBV20-1; CDR3aa: CSASWAPEAFF; CDR3nt: TGCAGTGCTAGTTGGGCACCTGAAGCTTTCTTT
abundance: many; d_gene: TRBD1; j_gene: TRBJ2-7; v_gene: TRBV7-9; CDR3aa: CASSPPRDRSYEQYF; CDR3nt: TGTGCCAGCAGCCCCCCCAGGGACAGGTCCTACGAGCAGTACTTC
abundance: many; d_gene: NA; j_gene: TRBJ2-7; v_gene: TRBV6-2/TRBV6-3; CDR3aa: CASRWSSYEQYF; CDR3nt: TGTGCCAGCAGATGGAGCTCCTACGAGCAGTACTTC
abundance: NA; d_gene: NA; j_gene: TRBJ1-6; v_gene: TRBV27; CDR3aa: CASSQELSPLHF; CDR3nt: TGTGCCAGCAGTCAGGAACTTTCACCCCTCCACTTT
abundance: few; d_gene: TRBD1; j_gene: TRBJ2-6; v_gene: TRBV19; CDR3aa: CASSGWTGEYSGANVLTF; CDR3nt: TGTGCCAGTAGTGGATGGACAGGCGAGTACTCTGGGGCCAACGTCCTGACTTTC
abundance: many; d_gene: NA; j_gene: TRBJ2-1; v_gene: TRBV5-1; CDR3aa: CASSLSENSYNEQFF; CDR3nt: TGCGCCAGCAGCTTGAGTGAGAACTCCTACAATGAGCAGTTCTTC
abundance: NA; d_gene: NA; j_gene: TRBJ1-5; v_gene: TRBV7-8; CDR3aa: CASSYSRGSNQPQHF; CDR3nt: TGTGCCAGCAGCTACTCCAGGGGTAGCAATCAGCCCCAGCATTTT
abundance: many; d_gene: NA; j_gene: TRBJ2-3; v_gene: TRBV5-8; CDR3aa: CASSPPADTQYF; CDR3nt: TGTGCCAGCAGCCCCCCGGCGGATACGCAGTATTTT
abundance: many; d_gene: NA; j_gene: TRBJ1-2; v_gene: TRBV5-1; CDR3aa: CASSLAGDNIYGYTF; CDR3nt: TGCGCCAGCAGCTTGGCAGGGGACAACATCTATGGCTACACCTTC
abundance: NA; d_gene: NA; j_gene: TRBJ1-2; v_gene: TRBV18; CDR3aa: CASSPLPTTPRDGYTF; CDR3nt: TGTGCCAGCTCACCACTACCGACAACACCACGGGATGGCTACACCTTC
abundance: many; d_gene: NA; j_gene: TRBJ1-1; v_gene: TRBV10-3; CDR3aa: CAISEEGWGTEAFF; CDR3nt: TGTGCCATCAGTGAGGAGGGATGGGGCACTGAAGCTTTCTTT
abundance: NA; d_gene: NA; j_gene: TRBJ1-5; v_gene: TRBV6-1; CDR3aa: CASSPDRFQNQPQHF; CDR3nt: TGTGCCAGCAGTCCCGACAGGTTCCAAAATCAGCCCCAGCATTTT
abundance: few; d_gene: NA; j_gene: TRBJ2-5; v_gene: TRBV2; CDR3aa: CASSDPSRETQYF; CDR3nt: TGTGCCAGCAGTGATCCGAGTCGAGAGACCCAGTACTTC
abundance: NA; d_gene: NA; j_gene: TRBJ2-2; v_gene: TRBV6-5; CDR3aa: CASSSGTFANTGELFF; CDR3nt: TGTGCCAGCAGTTCCGGGACGTTCGCGAACACCGGGGAGCTGTTTTTT
abundance: once; d_gene: TRBD2; j_gene: TRBJ2-1; v_gene: TRBV19; CDR3aa: CASSYQRGGQKEQFF; CDR3nt: TGTGCCAGTAGTTACCAGCGGGGGGGGCAGAAGGAGCAGTTCTTC
abundance: NA; d_gene: TRBD1; j_gene: TRBJ2-1; v_gene: TRBV6-1; CDR3aa: CASGGQGAYNEQFF; CDR3nt: TGTGCCAGCGGAGGACAGGGGGCTTACAATGAGCAGTTCTTC
abundance: many; d_gene: NA; j_gene: TRBJ1-1; v_gene: TRBV20-1; CDR3aa: CSALPIRSGYQLNTEAFF; CDR3nt: TGCAGTGCTCTCCCGATTCGGAGCGGATACCAGTTGAACACTGAAGCTTTCTTT
abundance: many; d_gene: NA; j_gene: TRBJ2-7; v_gene: TRBV5-6; CDR3aa: CASSLEFVGSSGYEQYF; CDR3nt: TGTGCCAGCAGCTTGGAATTTGTGGGAAGCAGCGGCTACGAGCAGTACTTC
abundance: many; d_gene: NA; j_gene: TRBJ2-3; v_gene: TRBV20-1; CDR3aa: CSAGAYINTDTQYF; CDR3nt: TGCAGTGCGGGGGCCTACATTAACACAGATACGCAGTATTTT
abundance: many; d_gene: NA; j_gene: TRBJ2-6; v_gene: TRBV27; CDR3aa: CASRLTGGSGANVLTF; CDR3nt: TGTGCCAGCAGACTTACCGGGGGCTCTGGGGCCAACGTCCTGACTTTC
abundance: many; d_gene: NA; j_gene: TRBJ2-5; v_gene: TRBV29-1; CDR3aa: CSVEGLQATQYF; CDR3nt: TGCAGCGTTGAAGGTCTGCAAGCGACCCAGTACTTC
abundance: many; d_gene: NA; j_gene: TRBJ1-6; v_gene: TRBV15; CDR3aa: CATSRGGDGNSPLHF; CDR3nt: TGTGCCACCAGCAGAGGAGGCGATGGGAATTCACCCCTCCACTTT
abundance: few; d_gene: NA; j_gene: TRBJ2-5; v_gene: TRBV29-1; CDR3aa: CSVDSGVKETQYF; CDR3nt: TGCAGCGTTGATTCGGGAGTCAAAGAGACCCAGTACTTC
abundance: many; d_gene: NA; j_gene: TRBJ1-2; v_gene: TRBV29-1; CDR3aa: CSAADGYYGYTF; CDR3nt: TGCAGCGCTGCGGACGGGTACTATGGCTACACCTTC
abundance: few; d_gene: NA; j_gene: TRBJ2-5; v_gene: TRBV25-1; CDR3aa: CASSRRETETQYF; CDR3nt: TGTGCCAGCAGTCGCAGGGAAACAGAGACCCAGTACTTC
abundance: many; d_gene: TRBD1; j_gene: TRBJ2-2; v_gene: TRBV29-1; CDR3aa: CSVEPGQGGTGELFF; CDR3nt: TGCAGCGTTGAACCGGGACAGGGTGGAACCGGGGAGCTGTTTTTT
abundance: few; d_gene: TRBD2; j_gene: TRBJ2-3; v_gene: TRBV19; CDR3aa: CASSIAGGLRVQYF; CDR3nt: TGTGCCAGTAGTATAGCGGGAGGGCTTCGCGTGCAGTATTTT
abundance: few; d_gene: NA; j_gene: TRBJ2-7; v_gene: TRBV5-1; CDR3aa: CASSPTATPSYEQYF; CDR3nt: TGCGCCAGCAGTCCCACAGCCACCCCCTCCTACGAGCAGTACTTC